A selection of T cell receptor beta chains follows, all from one sample in a study of identical twins. TCRdb itself ran the 5' RACE reads through MiXCR, one entry per CDR3 protein. The repertoire consists of approximately 1.8 million distinct CDR3 sequences, with roughly a third occurring once and the leading ten covering around 0.3%. The sequencing sample was made of cord blood. These receptors originate from a newborn girl in good health. Each CDR3 is given with its conserved first and last residue. Fields, in order: D gene, J gene, clone size, V gene, CDR3 DNA, CDR3 protein. The D gene is left open where the match is weak. Rows give clone size only sometimes, using once, few, many, or a class for an expanded clone.

>.|TRBJ1-2|few|TRBV2
TGTGCCAGCAGTGACCGTATTAACTATGGCTACACCTTC
CASSDRINYGYTF
>.|TRBJ1-2|many|TRBV10-3
TGTGCCATCAGTGGGCGGCAGGGGTATGGCTACACCTTC
CAISGRQGYGYTF
>TRBD2|TRBJ2-7|.|TRBV20-1
TGCAGTGCTAGTGGGACTAGCGGGTTTTCCTACGAGCAGTACTTC
CSASGTSGFSYEQYF
>.|TRBJ1-2|few|TRBV10-3
TGTGCCATCAGTGACCCTGGACAGATAGCTAACTATGGCTACACCTTC
CAISDPGQIANYGYTF
>TRBD2|TRBJ2-5|many|TRBV2
TGTGCCAGCAGTTCAGCCGGGACTATGCAAGAGACCCAGTACTTC
CASSSAGTMQETQYF
>TRBD1|TRBJ2-1|.|TRBV4-2
TGTGCCAGCGCCCGGGACAGCCCCTACAATGAGCAGTTCTTC
CASARDSPYNEQFF
>.|TRBJ2-1|.|TRBV6-1
TGTGCCAGCAGTGAAGGGACAGCCCCCTACAATGAGCAGTTCTTC
CASSEGTAPYNEQFF
>TRBD2|TRBJ2-7|.|TRBV29-1
TGCAGCGTTGAAGTCCCGGATAGCGGGGCTAACTCCTACGAGCAGTACTTC
CSVEVPDSGANSYEQYF
>TRBD2|TRBJ2-3|few|TRBV28
TGTGCCAGCAGTTTCCTCCGGGGGGCAGATACGCAGTATTTT
CASSFLRGADTQYF
>TRBD1|TRBJ1-1|.|TRBV5-6
TGTGCCGGCAGCACAGCTCCGGGACAGGGATTAAGATTGACTGAAGCTTTCTTT
CAGSTAPGQGLRLTEAFF
>.|TRBJ1-1|few|TRBV10-3
TGTGCCACGTCCCGGGACAAGGCGACCACTGAAGCTTTCTTT
CATSRDKATTEAFF
>.|TRBJ1-6|once|TRBV7-2
TGTGCCAGCAGCTTACAGGGCCGGGGCAGGACTAATTCACCCCTCCACTTT
CASSLQGRGRTNSPLHF
>.|TRBJ1-6|.|TRBV29-1
TGCAGCGTTGAACGGGGACACACCCTCCACTTT
CSVERGHTLHF
>TRBD2|TRBJ2-7|.|TRBV10-3
TGTGCCATCAGTGAGGGTCCTAGCGGGAGTGGCAATGAGCAGTACTTC
CAISEGPSGSGNEQYF
>TRBD1|TRBJ2-3|many|TRBV24-1
TGTGCCACCAGTGCGGGACAGGGTACGCAGTATTTT
CATSAGQGTQYF
>.|TRBJ1-5|.|TRBV2
TGTGCCAGCAGGGGGACTACGGGGAAGGGTCAGCCCCAGCATTTT
CASRGTTGKGQPQHF
>TRBD2|TRBJ2-3|.|TRBV20-1
TGCAGTGCTCCACGACTAGCGGATCGCACAGATACGCAGTATTTT
CSAPRLADRTDTQYF
>TRBD1|TRBJ2-3|.|TRBV18
TGTGCCAGCTCAACGACAGGGGGTCATACGCAGTATTTT
CASSTTGGHTQYF
>TRBD1|TRBJ2-7|.|TRBV6-5
TGTGCCAGCAGTTACGACAGGGTGAGGAATGAGCAGTACTTC
CASSYDRVRNEQYF
>TRBD2|TRBJ2-7|once|TRBV6-6
TGTGCCAGCAGTCCCGGCGGGGGATTAAAGAAACACTACGAGCAGTACTTC
CASSPGGGLKKHYEQYF
>.|TRBJ2-1|.|TRBV3-1
TGTGCCAGCAGCCAAGATTCCGGGACCTACAATGAGCAGTTCTTC
CASSQDSGTYNEQFF
>TRBD1|TRBJ1-2|.|TRBV7-2
TGTGCCAGCAGCTTAGCTACGGGACAGGGCGGGAACTATGGCTACACCTTC
CASSLATGQGGNYGYTF
>TRBD2|TRBJ2-2|.|TRBV6-5
TGTGCCAGCAGTTCCATTGGGACTAGCGGGGTGTTGTTTGGGGAGCTGTTTTTT
CASSSIGTSGVLFGELFF
>.|TRBJ1-2|few|TRBV5-6
TGTGCCAGCAGCCCTCGTAGGAAAAACTATGGCTACACCTTC
CASSPRRKNYGYTF
>.|TRBJ2-3|few|TRBV20-1
TGCAGTGCCAGCATAGATACGCAGTATTTT
CSASIDTQYF
>.|TRBJ2-3|.|TRBV14
TGTGCTAGCAGCCTCTTGCACAGGGCGGTCGCAGATACGCAGTATTTT
CASSLLHRAVADTQYF
>TRBD2|TRBJ2-7|.|TRBV13
TGTGCCAGCAGCTTAGAAGCGGGAGTTTACGAGCAGTACTTC
CASSLEAGVYEQYF
>.|TRBJ1-4|many|TRBV5-1
TGCGCCAGCAGCTTTCGACAGTTAGATGAAAAACTGTTTTTT
CASSFRQLDEKLFF
>TRBD1|TRBJ1-3|many|TRBV5-1
TGTGCCAGCAGCTGGGACAGCTCTGGAAACACCATATATTTT
CASSWDSSGNTIYF
>.|TRBJ2-7|.|TRBV20-1
TGCAGTGCCGACCGACCCAGAGCCGAGCAGTACTTC
CSADRPRAEQYF
>TRBD2|TRBJ2-3|.|TRBV7-9
TGTGCCAGCAGCCCAGGGACTAGCGGGATAAAGAGCACAGATACGCAGTATTTT
CASSPGTSGIKSTDTQYF
>.|TRBJ2-4|.|TRBV20-1
TGCAGTGCTAGACAGGGGGGACACATTCAGTACTTC
CSARQGGHIQYF
>.|TRBJ2-1|few|TRBV28
TGTGCCAGCAGTCAACGACTAGTGCGGATGGGTGAGCAGTTCTTC
CASSQRLVRMGEQFF
>TRBD1|TRBJ1-2|few|TRBV20-1
TGCAGTGCTAGAGACAGGGGGGACTCCTATGGCTACACCTTC
CSARDRGDSYGYTF
>TRBD2|TRBJ2-7|many|TRBV6-6
TGTGCCAGTAAGCGGGAGGTAACCTACGAGCAGTACTTC
CASKREVTYEQYF